These 15 T cell receptor beta chains share one sample of origin, sequenced in a study of cytomegalovirus exposure and HLA in healthy donors. Profiled with immunoSEQ multiplex PCR; TCRdb holds only in-frame clones, not every one. The table has about 170,000 clones, approximately 96% seen once. The source material was PBMCs. The receptors here all came from a woman aged 18 to 35 in good health and CMV-seronegative.

V gene TRBV7-9 combines with J gene TRBJ2-3; TRBD1 matches at 9 bases. The CDR3 is made up of 17 amino acids. Germline CDR1 SEHNR, CDR2 FQNEAQ (reference sequence). After removal of 1 base from V and 2 bases from J, the junction contained 7 bases not matched to a gene. The CDR3 DNA reads as TGTGCCAGCAGCTTAGGTAGGGGACAGGGAGACACAGATACGCAGTATTTT. Residues: CASSLGRGQGDTDTQYF.

The rearrangement links TRBV28 to TRBJ1-2; tentatively, D is TRBD1 (5 bases). This CDR3 is built from 11 residues. V gave up 4 bases and J gave up 6 bases, with 6 bases separating them. The germline V gene encodes CDR1 MDHEN and CDR2 SYDVKM. The CDR3 nucleotides read TGTGCCAGCAGTTGGGGGGATGGCTACACCTTC. It translates to CASSWGDGYTF.

The chain carries TRBV5-1 and TRBJ2-3; D is unclear. There are 12 residues in the CDR3. Deletions cut 8 bases from V and 1 base from J, with 8 bases between. From germline, CDR1 is SGHRS and CDR2 YFSETQ. The CDR3 sequence: CASSFGTDTQYF. CDR3 DNA sequence: TGCGCCAGTTCTTTCGGCACAGATACGCAGTATTTT.

This chain connects TRBV6-1 to TRBJ1-3; no clear D. The CDR3 has 14 amino acids. The germline gives CDR1 MNHNS, CDR2 SASEGT. V was cut by 11 bases and J by 0 bases, with 14 bases left in between. The CDR3 reads CAAAKQSSGNTIYF. The CDR3 bases are TGTGCCGCAGCTAAACAGAGCTCTGGAAACACCATATATTTT.

The genes are TRBV4-3 and TRBJ1-2; 11 bases are shared with TRBD1. Germline V CDR1 and CDR2: LGHNA, YSLEER. Trimming took 1 base from V and 0 from J; bases not matched to a gene: 4. This CDR3 contains 17 residues. CDR3 bases: TGCGCCAGCAGCCAAGTGGACAGGGGGCTCGCTAACTATGGCTACACCTTC. Protein product: CASSQVDRGLANYGYTF.

The rearrangement uses TRBV5-1 and TRBJ2-7; D perhaps matches TRBD2 (6 bases). Trimming took off 4 bases at V and 6 bases at J, with 14 bases between the two ends. The CDR3 consists of 13 residues. Germline V gives CDR1 SGHRS, CDR2 YFSETQ. This chain's CDR3 is CASSRSGTFEQYF. CDR3 DNA sequence: TGCGCCAGCAGCCGTTCCGGGACTTTCGAGCAGTACTTC. The full variable domain, in which reference TRBV5-1 and TRBJ2-7 provide the parts outside the CDR3, is KAGVTQTPRYLIKTRGQQVTLSCSPISGHRSVSWYQQTPGQGLQFLFEYFSETQRNKGNFPGRFSGRQFSNSRSEMNVSTLELGDSALYLCASSRSGTFEQYFGPGTRLTVT.

The V call is TRBV4-1, the J call TRBJ1-3, with D possibly being TRBD1 (5 bases). Deletions cut 0 bases from V and 1 base from J, with 10 bases between. Per the germline V gene, CDR1 is MGHRA and CDR2 is YSYEKL. The CDR3 runs to 16 residues. The CDR3 DNA is TGCGCCAGCAGCCAAGAACAGGTATTGTCTGGAAACACCATATATTTT. Protein: CASSQEQVLSGNTIYF.

The chain couples TRBV9 to TRBJ2-7; TRBD1 matches 9 bases. Trimming took 0 bases from V and 6 from J; bases not matched to a gene: 16. Germline V gene sequence: CDR1 SGDLS, CDR2 YYNGEE. This CDR3 region has 18 residues. The CDR3 coding sequence is TGTGCCAGCAGCGTAGGATCCTCGGCGGGACAGGGTCTCTCCGAGCAGTACTTC. It is translated as CASSVGSSAGQGLSEQYF.

The chain joins TRBV28 to TRBJ2-2; weak D call: TRBD1 (6 bases). The CDR3 loop spans 12 amino acids. Germline loops: CDR1 MDHEN, CDR2 SYDVKM. Trimming cost V 7 bases and J 5 bases, with 8 bases left between them. The CDR3 sequence: CASKTGTGELFF. DNA of the CDR3: TGTGCCAGCAAAACAGGGACCGGGGAGCTGTTTTTT. Supplemented by reference TRBV28 and TRBJ2-2, the full variable domain reads DVKVTQSSRYLVKRTGEKVFLECVQDMDHENMFWYRQDPGLGLRLIYFSYDVKMKEKGDIPEGYSVSREKKERFSLILESASTNQTSMYLCASKTGTGELFFGEGSRLTVL.

The chain recombines TRBV6-1 with TRBJ2-1, with TRBD2 identical over 12 bases. The CDR3 is made up of 15 amino acids. V was pared by 5 bases and J by 10 bases, with 9 bases of the junction left unmatched. The germline gives CDR1 MNHNS, CDR2 SASEGT. This CDR3 reads CASSHRTSGDPEQFF. Written as DNA, the CDR3 is TGTGCCAGCAGTCACAGGACTAGCGGGGACCCGGAGCAGTTCTTC.

This chain uses TRBV29-1 with TRBJ1-2; no clear D. The ends were cut back, 2 bases at V and 4 bases at J, with 11 bases in the middle. Germline assignment: CDR1 SQVTM and CDR2 ANQGSEA. This CDR3 is 13 amino acids long. The CDR3 region has the DNA TGCAGCGTTGAACCCCCAGGCTCCTATGGCTACACCTTC. The encoded protein is CSVEPPGSYGYTF.

The gene calls are TRBV14 and TRBJ2-1, with 10 bases aligning to TRBD2. Germline lookup yields CDR1 SGHDN and CDR2 FVKESK. The CDR3 runs to 16 residues. V was clipped by 1 base and J by 7 bases; unmatched bases: 7. CDR3 in amino acids: CASSQVLLAGRNEQFF. CDR3 nucleotides: TGTGCCAGCAGCCAAGTCTTACTAGCGGGGCGGAATGAGCAGTTCTTC.

The chain recombines TRBV4-1 with TRBJ2-5, with unresolved D. The germline V gene has CDR1 MGHRA and CDR2 YSYEKL. With 3 bases removed from V and 0 bases from J, the gap between germline ends came to 11 bases. The CDR3 is 15 residues long. As DNA, the CDR3 is TGCGCCAGCAGCCAGGCTCCTGGAGACCAAGAGACCCAGTACTTC. Its translation is CASSQAPGDQETQYF.

The chain employs TRBV9 and TRBJ2-2; TRBD2 matches at 8 bases. V was clipped by 3 bases and J by 0 bases; unmatched bases: 4. Per germline, CDR1 SGDLS and CDR2 YYNGEE. CDR3 length: 16 amino acids. The CDR3 coding sequence is TGTGCCAGCAGCGACCTAGCGGGTGCGAACACCGGGGAGCTGTTTTTT. This translates into CASSDLAGANTGELFF.

The J gene is TRBJ1-1, the V gene TRBV9; tentatively, D is TRBD1 (5 bases). Between the trimmed V and J ends, which lost 4 bases and 2 bases, there was a span of 15 bases. The CDR3 contains 15 residues. From germline, CDR1 is SGDLS and CDR2 YYNGEE. The CDR3 here is CASSPQTRVNTEAFF. DNA for the CDR3: TGTGCCAGCAGCCCCCAAACCAGGGTAAACACTGAAGCTTTCTTT.